This TCR beta chain comes out of a study of blood T cell repertoires in COVID-19. Whole-study context: Acute and convalescent COVID-19 specimens originated in the United States, Italy and Spain.

In the original processing: The authors estimated nucleated cell counts from reference gene primer amplification. Measured with immunoSEQ multiplex PCR; TCRdb has only the in-frame clones, and not every one. Clone size and the V and J calls come from that table; the DNA yielded D and trimming. Of approximately 300,000 clones listed, 70% to 90% were seen once; the top ten hold 4.5% to 7%. The germline CDR1 and CDR2 sequences are SGHRS and YFSETQ. The CDR3 has 15 amino acids. J was trimmed by 7 bases and V by 0 bases; bases with no gene match: 7. Participants reported their clinical history, and cohort assignment relied on those reports. Either two negative PCRs, clearance, or symptom resolution qualified Cohort 3 donors as recovered.

This sequence originates from a woman aged 25 to 45 who had recovered from COVID-19. The sample taken for sequencing was PBMCs or T cells enriched from blood (not recorded which). V is TRBV5-1 and J is TRBJ1-2, with TRBD1 matching 9 bases. The CDR3 is CASSLGGQGTGGYTF. Written as DNA, the CDR3 is TGCGCCAGCAGCTTGGGTGGACAGGGGACTGGTGGCTACACCTTC. Full variable domain (remainder filled in from reference TRBV5-1 and TRBJ1-2): KAGVTQTPRYLIKTRGQQVTLSCSPISGHRSVSWYQQTPGQGLQFLFEYFSETQRNKGNFPGRFSGRQFSNSRSEMNVSTLELGDSALYLCASSLGGQGTGGYTFGSGTRLTVV.